The clone carrying this T cell receptor beta chain was seen more than once but under ten times. The antigen is not known. This record belongs to a study of regulatory T cells in long-lasting Graves disease. Trimming removed 5 bases from V and 5 bases from J, with 11 bases in between. The CDR3 is 13 residues long. Germline V CDR1 and CDR2: SGHAT, FQNNGV. As to time point: newly diagnosed GD, antithyroid drugs for less than 3 months. Generation of the TCR library employed RNA extracted from PBMCs. Construction of the TCR beta libraries employed iRepertoire HTBI primers in conjunction with Arm-PCR of CDR3 regions. Original data processing: The study identified 50 to 70 TRBV and about 13 TRBJ segments across samples. TCRdb itself ran the multiplex PCR reads through MiXCR, one entry per CDR3 protein. The authors' filters were not applied to this entry. Of around 460,000 distinct CDR3 sequences listed, 11% to 15% are singletons.

Study results and caveats: Among the persistent patients, 2,741 public clonotypes were shared, more than the approximately 960 shared among new patients. Researchers reported studying only peripheral blood, not thyroid tissue.

The same specimen was also included in a second study, on T cells in Graves' hyperthyroidism and ophthalmopathy. Per that study: RT-PCR in the first round (using the HTBI primer set) targeted the TCR CDR3.

This TCR was recovered from a woman aged 45-60 years with Graves disease. V usage is TRBV11-2 and J usage is TRBJ2-3; tentatively, D is TRBD1 (5 bases). The material was peripheral blood mononuclear cells (PBMCs), obtained at new diagnosis, from a patient treated with antithyroid drugs. The CDR3 loop is CASSVGVLDTQYF. The DNA for the CDR3 is TGTGCCAGCAGCGTAGGGGTATTAGATACGCAGTATTTT.